These 24 T cell receptor beta chains were all obtained from the same sample, sequenced in a study of blood T cell repertoires in COVID-19. Assay: immunoSEQ multiplex PCR; the TCRdb copy retains only in-frame clones and omits some. The repertoire holds some 100,000 clones, with around 89% as singletons. Sequenced sample: peripheral blood. The source of these receptors is a human donor with acute or convalescent COVID-19. The donor label of this sample is uncertain.

The chain carries TRBV5-1 and TRBJ1-1; 7 bases map to TRBD1. There are 16 residues in the CDR3. CDR1 and CDR2 (germline): SGHRS, YFSETQ. J was trimmed by 0 bases and V by 4 bases; bases with no gene match: 9. The CDR3: CASSPNRDSLNTEAFF. CDR3 bases: TGCGCCAGCAGCCCGAACCGGGACAGCCTGAACACTGAAGCTTTCTTT.

The chain links TRBV6-6 to TRBJ1-5, with TRBD1 matching over 9 bases. The CDR3 contains 14 residues. Germline assignment: CDR1 MNHNY and CDR2 SVGAGI (reference sequence). Trimming removed 4 bases from V and 9 bases from J; junction bases left unmatched: 7. The CDR3 coding sequence is TGTGCCAGCAGTTCCACAGGGGGCCAACTGCCCCAGCATTTT. Residues: CASSSTGGQLPQHF.

The table lists this clone with a count of one. This rearrangement joins TRBV5-1 to TRBJ2-3, with TRBD2 matching over 11 bases. This CDR3 has 16 residues. The germline V gene encodes CDR1 SGHRS and CDR2 YFSETQ. J lost 1 base, V lost 3 bases, and 4 bases had no gene match. Here the CDR3 reads CASSSTSGMGTDTQYF. In DNA form, the CDR3 reads TGCGCCAGCAGCTCGACTAGCGGGATGGGCACAGATACGCAGTATTTT.

This chain connects TRBV30 to TRBJ2-5; perhaps TRBD2 as D (5 bases). The CDR3 spans 15 residues. Trimming removed 5 bases at V and 2 bases at J, with 18 bases between. Germline CDR1 and CDR2: GTSNPN and SVGIG (reference sequence). CDR3 region: CAWSFGSRDQETQYF. CDR3 DNA: TGTGCCTGGTCATTCGGGTCGAGGGATCAAGAGACCCAGTACTTC.

The chain links TRBV7-9 to TRBJ1-6; D is perhaps TRBD1 (5 bases). The CDR3 length is 17 residues. CDR1 and CDR2 (germline): SEHNR, FQNEAQ (reference sequence). Trimming cost V 0 bases and J 6 bases, with 15 bases left between them. CDR3 in DNA: TGTGCCAGCAGCTTAGCGACGGCCGTAGGGGTTAATTCACCCCTCCACTTT. This encodes CASSLATAVGVNSPLHF.

The DNA for the CDR3 is TGCAGCGGGCAGGGACAGTGGCAACCAATGAACACTGAAGCTTTCTTT. Translated: CSGQGQWQPMNTEAFF. The chain carries TRBV29-1 and TRBJ1-1; 7 bases map to TRBD1. The germline CDR1 and CDR2 sequences are SQVTM and ANQGSEA. The CDR3 has 16 amino acids. The junction had 14 bases not matched to a gene; V was cut back by 7 bases and J by 0 bases. Together with reference TRBV29-1 and TRBJ1-1, the CDR3 gives the full variable domain: SAVISQKPSRDICQRGTSLTIQCQVDSQVTMMFWYRQQPGQSLTLIATANQGSEATYESGFVIDKFPISRPNLTFSTLTVSNMSPEDSSIYLCSGQGQWQPMNTEAFFGQGTRLTVV.

This rearrangement joins TRBV25-1 to TRBJ1-6; a possible D gene is TRBD1 (6 bases). Germline V gives CDR1 MGHDK, CDR2 SYGVNS. The germline V and J ends were trimmed by 2 bases and 9 bases, with 14 bases remaining between them. This CDR3 comprises 15 residues. The CDR3, as DNA: TGTGCCAGCAGTGAAGGTCAGGGGAGCAGTTCACCCCTCCACTTT. This sequence encodes CASSEGQGSSSPLHF.

This chain joins TRBV9 and TRBJ2-3; possibly TRBD1 for D (5 bases). Germline loops: CDR1 SGDLS, CDR2 YYNGEE. This CDR3 is built from 15 residues. V was clipped by 2 bases and J by 4 bases, with 14 bases between them. CDR3 nucleotide sequence: TGTGCCAGCAGCGTGGACACGGAGCGCGCAGATACGCAGTATTTT. Its translation is CASSVDTERADTQYF.

The rearrangement links TRBV7-9 to TRBJ1-5; D call uncertain. The CDR3 extends over 15 amino acids. Between the trimmed V and J ends, which lost 2 bases and 2 bases, there was a span of 10 bases. Germline V gives CDR1 SEHNR, CDR2 FQNEAQ (reference sequence). The CDR3, as DNA: TGTGCCAGCAGCTTATCCGGGAGTGGCAATCAGCCCCAGCATTTT. Protein product: CASSLSGSGNQPQHF.

CDR3 in amino acids: CASSLKGAGQPEAFF. CDR3 sequence (DNA): TGTGCCAGCAGCTTAAAGGGGGCAGGGCAACCTGAAGCTTTCTTT. This chain joins TRBV13 and TRBJ1-1; TRBD1 aligns across 7 bases. From germline, CDR1 is PRHDT and CDR2 FYEKMQ (reference sequence). The V gene end was trimmed by 2 bases and the J gene end by 6 bases; junction bases not matched to a gene: 9. This CDR3 is 15 amino acids long.

The CDR3 region is CASSLNDWSGGKAFF. CDR3 coding DNA: TGTGCCAGCAGTTTAAACGACTGGTCGGGGGGGAAAGCTTTCTTT. This chain connects TRBV28 to TRBJ1-1; a possible D gene is TRBD1 (5 bases). Trimming removed 2 bases from V and 9 bases from J, with 19 bases in between. This CDR3 is built from 15 residues. Germline CDR1 MDHEN, CDR2 SYDVKM.

The rearrangement links TRBV7-9 to TRBJ2-5; TRBD2 matches 9 bases. This CDR3 spans 15 amino acids. With V trimmed by 1 base and J by 4 bases, 4 bases remained unmatched. Germline V gene sequence: CDR1 SEHNR, CDR2 FQNEAQ (reference sequence). Here the CDR3 reads CASSLGSGGSETQYF. CDR3 coding DNA: TGTGCCAGCAGCTTAGGTAGCGGGGGATCAGAGACCCAGTACTTC. Using reference TRBV7-9 and TRBJ2-5 for the parts outside the CDR3, the full variable domain is DTGVSQNPRHKITKRGQNVTFRCDPISEHNRLYWYRQTLGQGPEFLTYFQNEAQLEKSRLLSDRFSAERPKGSFSTLEIQRTEQGDSAMYLCASSLGSGGSETQYFGPGTRLLVL.

This chain uses TRBV5-1 with TRBJ1-2, with 7 positions matching TRBD1. The CDR3 has 14 residues. The germline CDR1 and CDR2 sequences are SGHRS and YFSETQ. V trimming: 4 bases; J trimming: 8 bases; junction bases outside the gene matches: 11. CDR3 loop: CASSGRQGEDGYTF. The CDR3 region has the DNA TGCGCCAGCAGCGGAAGACAGGGCGAAGACGGCTACACCTTC.

This rearrangement joins TRBV7-6 to TRBJ1-3; D gene ambiguous. CDR3 length: 15 amino acids. The germline gives CDR1 SGHVS, CDR2 FNYEAQ. V was shortened by 1 base and J by 4 bases, with 11 bases between the two germline ends. CDR3 residues: CASSLGPGVGNTIYF. The CDR3, as DNA: TGTGCCAGCAGCTTAGGGCCCGGGGTAGGAAACACCATATATTTT.

The genes are TRBV5-4 and TRBJ2-1, with 10 bases that match TRBD1. This CDR3 spans 15 amino acids. The germline gives CDR1 SGHNT, CDR2 YYREEE (reference sequence). V dropped 6 bases and J dropped 3; count of bases not matched to a gene: 6. For the CDR3, the DNA is TGTGCCAGCACCGCCGGGACAGGGGTCTACAATGAGCAGTTCTTC. Protein: CASTAGTGVYNEQFF.

The CDR3 nucleotides read TGTGCCAGCAGCTTAAACGGGGGGGCGGAAGATACGCAGTATTTT. Amino acids: CASSLNGGAEDTQYF. The rearrangement links TRBV11-2 to TRBJ2-3; 8 bases are a match to TRBD2. This CDR3 has 15 amino acids. The junction had 6 bases not matched to a gene; V was cut back by 2 bases and J by 5 bases. Germline values: CDR1 SGHAT, CDR2 FQNNGV.

This chain links TRBV5-1 with TRBJ2-1, with 9 bases matching TRBD2. Germline CDR1 reads SGHRS; CDR2 reads YFSETQ. CDR3 size: 17 residues. J was trimmed by 0 bases and V by 6 bases; bases with no gene match: 10. CDR3 amino acids: CASNAILSGSSYNEQFF. In DNA form, the CDR3 reads TGCGCCAGCAACGCTATACTTAGCGGGAGCTCCTACAATGAGCAGTTCTTC.

The CDR3 loop reads CASSLSDGGYEQYF. In nucleotides, the CDR3 is TGCGCCAGCAGCTTAAGCGACGGGGGCTACGAGCAGTACTTC. The rearrangement uses TRBV5-1 and TRBJ2-7; tentatively, D is TRBD2 (6 bases). This CDR3 has 14 amino acids. Germline V gene sequence: CDR1 SGHRS, CDR2 YFSETQ. The V gene lost 2 bases and the J gene lost 3 bases, with 12 bases spanning the gap.

The chain has TRBV12-3 or TRBV12-4 and TRBJ2-1; D ambiguous. CDR3 length: 13 amino acids. Trimming stripped 3 bases from V and 5 bases from J, with 8 bases between. The CDR3 DNA reads as TGTGCCAGCAGTTTTATGAGCAACAATGAGCAGTTCTTC. It encodes CASSFMSNNEQFF.

The chain uses TRBV7-2 and TRBJ1-2; D not resolved. The CDR3 extends over 12 amino acids. Trimming removed 3 bases at V and 7 bases at J, with 9 bases between. Germline CDR1 and CDR2: SGHTA and FQGNSA. CDR3 in amino acids: CASSFQSGGYTF. CDR3 DNA: TGTGCCAGCAGCTTCCAGTCGGGTGGCTACACCTTC. Full variable domain (remainder filled in from reference TRBV7-2 and TRBJ1-2): GAGVSQSPSNKVTEKGKDVELRCDPISGHTALYWYRQSLGQGLEFLIYFQGNSAPDKSGLPSDRFSAERTGGSVSTLTIQRTQQEDSAVYLCASSFQSGGYTFGSGTRLTVV.

V is TRBV7-2 and J is TRBJ2-1; 8 bases fit TRBD1. The CDR3 loop spans 15 amino acids. CDR1 and CDR2 (germline): SGHTA, FQGNSA. Germline trimming cut 3 bases from V and 0 bases from J; bases unmatched to any gene: 1. CDR3: CASSFDRGSYNEQFF. In DNA form, the CDR3 reads TGTGCCAGCAGCTTCGACAGGGGCTCCTACAATGAGCAGTTCTTC.

The chain joins TRBV2 to TRBJ1-3, with 7 bases fitting TRBD1. The germline V gene encodes CDR1 SNHLY and CDR2 FYNNEI. The CDR3 length is 15 residues. V was clipped by 4 bases and J by 4 bases; unmatched bases: 7. The CDR3 sequence is CASSGRTGKGNTIYF. DNA for the CDR3: TGTGCCAGCAGTGGAAGGACAGGAAAAGGAAACACCATATATTTT.

The rearrangement uses TRBV7-2 and TRBJ1-2; D gene uncertain. Germline V gene sequence: CDR1 SGHTA, CDR2 FQGNSA. The V end lost 2 bases, the J end lost 4 bases, and 17 bases lay between the germline ends. This CDR3 has 16 residues. DNA of the CDR3: TGTGCCAGCAGCTTACGGCCGTTGCAAGGGAGCTATGGCTACACCTTC. The encoded protein is CASSLRPLQGSYGYTF. The variable domain in full, with the rest retrieved from reference TRBV7-2 and TRBJ1-2, is GAGVSQSPSNKVTEKGKDVELRCDPISGHTALYWYRQSLGQGLEFLIYFQGNSAPDKSGLPSDRFSAERTGGSVSTLTIQRTQQEDSAVYLCASSLRPLQGSYGYTFGSGTRLTVV.

The CDR3 DNA sequence: TGTGCCAGCAGTTCTGGAGGGAAGTGGGGCGAGCAGTACTTC. Translation gives CASSSGGKWGEQYF. V usage is TRBV28 and J usage is TRBJ2-7, with D possibly being TRBD2 (6 bases). Per the germline V gene, CDR1 is MDHEN and CDR2 is SYDVKM. The V end lost 4 bases, the J end lost 6 bases, and 16 bases lay between the germline ends. CDR3 length equals 14 residues.